The 18 T cell receptor beta chains presented below share a single source sample, sequenced in a study of shared clonotypes between healthy human individuals. Produced via immunoSEQ multiplex PCR; TCRdb's table is partial and in-frame only. The table includes about 2.1 million clones, 90% to 95% detected once. Naive CD8 cells lacked CD45RO and underwent positive selection for CCR7, leaving out terminally differentiated effector memory CD45RA+ cells. Sequenced material: naive CD8+ T cells from PBMCs. Receptors were obtained from a man in his late teens or twenties in good health. Some clones in this sample may be carry-over from other donors' samples.

The chain has TRBV19 and TRBJ1-4; no firm D call. This CDR3 is built from 15 residues. The germline V gene encodes CDR1 LNHDA and CDR2 SQIVND (reference sequence). V lost 9 bases and J 3 bases, leaving 17 bases between the germline ends. CDR3 sequence: CASLGLWSANEKLFF. CDR3 coding DNA: TGTGCCAGCCTCGGACTGTGGAGTGCTAATGAAAAACTGTTTTTT.

The V gene is TRBV5-4, the J gene TRBJ1-5, with no clear D. The V end was cut by 1 base, the J end by 1 base, with 6 bases between. Germline V gene data show CDR1 as SGHNT and CDR2 as YYREEE (reference sequence). The CDR3 covers 14 residues. CDR3 loop: CASSLWRSNQPQHF. CDR3 nucleotides: TGTGCCAGCAGCTTGTGGAGAAGCAATCAGCCCCAGCATTTT.

The V and J genes are TRBV7-9 and TRBJ2-7; D may be TRBD2 (5 bases). The CDR3 has 13 amino acids. V was shortened by 3 bases and J by 5 bases, with 11 bases between the two germline ends. The V gene's germline CDR1 is SEHNR and CDR2 FQNEAQ (reference sequence). The CDR3 loop is CASSFFGNDEQYF. The CDR3 DNA is TGTGCCAGCAGCTTCTTCGGGAATGACGAGCAGTACTTC.

The CDR3 loop is CASSETGVREKLFF. CDR3 coding DNA: TGTGCCAGCAGTGAAACGGGAGTGCGGGAAAAACTGTTTTTT. The rearrangement links TRBV6-1 to TRBJ1-4; D not resolved. The CDR3 is made up of 14 amino acids. The V gene's germline CDR1 is MNHNS and CDR2 SASEGT. The ends were cut back, 2 bases at V and 8 bases at J, with 12 bases in the middle.

This sequence joins TRBV4-1 and TRBJ1-2; TRBD1 agrees at 7 bases. V lost 2 bases to trimming and J lost 0 bases; unmatched junction nucleotides: 12. CDR1 MGHRA and CDR2 YSYEKL come from the germline V gene. The CDR3 has 18 amino acids. CDR3 DNA sequence: TGCGCCAGCAGCCAACGTACCACGGGGACAGCCGCTAACTATGGCTACACCTTC. This sequence encodes CASSQRTTGTAANYGYTF.

J is TRBJ2-1 and V is TRBV7-9; a weak D match, TRBD2 (5 bases). The germline CDR1 and CDR2 sequences are SEHNR and FQNEAQ (reference sequence). CDR3 length equals 16 residues. V was cut by 0 bases and J by 6 bases, with 15 bases left in between. The CDR3 sequence: CASSLARAITANEQFF. In nucleotides, the CDR3 is TGTGCCAGCAGCTTAGCGCGGGCTATCACGGCCAATGAGCAGTTCTTC.

V gene TRBV11-2 combines with J gene TRBJ1-2; no firm D call. The CDR3 runs 15 residues. Germline V gene data show CDR1 as SGHAT and CDR2 as FQNNGV. The germline V and J ends were trimmed by 5 bases and 0 bases, with 13 bases remaining between them. This CDR3 is CASSPSGAANYGYTF. The DNA of the CDR3 is TGTGCCAGCAGCCCTTCGGGAGCCGCTAACTATGGCTACACCTTC.

The V call is TRBV4-1, the J call TRBJ2-2, with 10 bases matching TRBD2. There are 17 residues in the CDR3. Germline loops: CDR1 MGHRA, CDR2 YSYEKL. V lost 0 bases, J lost 10 bases, and 11 bases stayed unmatched. This CDR3 is CASSQDSRAGGPEELFF. In nucleotides, the CDR3 is TGCGCCAGCAGCCAAGACTCCAGAGCGGGAGGGCCTGAGGAGCTGTTTTTT.

This chain joins TRBV9 and TRBJ2-7; TRBD2 matches at 13 bases. The CDR3 extends over 14 amino acids. Germline CDR1 is SGDLS and CDR2 is YYNGEE. V lost 7 bases to trimming and J lost 5 bases; unmatched junction nucleotides: 6. As DNA, the CDR3 is TGTGCCAGCTCACTAGCGGGAGGGGCGGACGAGCAGTACTTC. Its protein product is CASSLAGGADEQYF. Full variable domain (rest looked up from reference TRBV9 and TRBJ2-7): DSGVTQTPKHLITATGQRVTLRCSPRSGDLSVYWYQQSLDQGLQFLIQYYNGEERAKGNILERFSAQQFPDLHSELNLSSLELGDSALYFCASSLAGGADEQYFGPGTRLTVT.

The chain uses TRBV5-6 and TRBJ2-1; D is undetermined. This CDR3 has 14 residues. Germline CDR1 reads SGHDT; CDR2 reads YYEEEE. V was shortened by 1 base and J by 6 bases, with 11 bases between the two germline ends. The CDR3 spells CASSLIDGFNEQFF. CDR3 DNA: TGTGCCAGCAGCTTGATAGACGGTTTCAATGAGCAGTTCTTC. The full variable domain, completed using reference TRBV5-6 and TRBJ2-1, is DAGVTQSPTHLIKTRGQQVTLRCSPKSGHDTVSWYQQALGQGPQFIFQYYEEEERQRGNFPDRFSGHQFPNYSSELNVNALLLGDSALYLCASSLIDGFNEQFFGPGTRLTVL.

The CDR3 loop reads CASSLSPRGDYYGYTF. The CDR3 coding sequence is TGTGCCAGCAGCTTGTCGCCCCGGGGGGACTACTATGGCTACACCTTC. The chain carries TRBV5-5 and TRBJ1-2; D might be TRBD1 (5 bases). V dropped 1 base and J dropped 3 bases, with 16 bases sitting between them. The CDR3 length is 16 residues. CDR1 SGHKS and CDR2 YYEKEE come from the germline V gene (reference sequence).

This clone has just one count. The rearrangement joins TRBV28 to TRBJ2-3; possibly TRBD1 for D (5 bases). Deletions cut 1 base from V and 4 bases from J, with 15 bases between. The germline CDR1 and CDR2 sequences are MDHEN and SYDVKM. There are 16 residues in the CDR3. CDR3 DNA sequence: TGTGCCAGCAGTTTATCTCATCGCAGGGCTTCAGATACGCAGTATTTT. Protein: CASSLSHRRASDTQYF.

The table lists this clone with a count of one. Other DNA sequences in this specimen translate into the identical CDR3. CDR3 amino acids: CASSQGSGELFF. CDR3 bases: TGTGCCAGCAGCCAGGGTTCCGGGGAGCTGTTTTTT. The chain carries TRBV4-2 and TRBJ2-2; no clear D. Deletions cut 3 bases from V and 6 bases from J, with 5 bases between. The CDR3 loop spans 12 amino acids. The germline V gene has CDR1 LGHNA and CDR2 YNFKEQ.

The V gene is TRBV9, the J gene TRBJ2-5; possible D gene TRBD2, 5 bases. Germline V gene data show CDR1 as SGDLS and CDR2 as YYNGEE. Deletions cut 3 bases from V and 4 bases from J, with 19 bases between. The CDR3 covers 16 residues. The CDR3 sequence: CASSATSGTRGETQYF. The CDR3, as DNA: TGTGCCAGCAGCGCCACCTCCGGCACCCGGGGAGAGACCCAGTACTTC.

The chain links TRBV29-1 to TRBJ2-4, with 9 bases that match TRBD2. J gave up 2 bases and V 3 bases, and 8 bases lay outside the gene matches. Germline assignment: CDR1 SQVTM and CDR2 ANQGSEA. There are 16 residues in the CDR3. The DNA of the CDR3 is TGCAGCGTTGAGCCCCTAGCGGGACGTTCCAAAAACATTCAGTACTTC. Protein product: CSVEPLAGRSKNIQYF.

The rearrangement uses TRBV27 and TRBJ2-7; tentative D call: TRBD1 (6 bases). The V end lost 3 bases, the J end lost 7 bases, and 13 bases lay between the germline ends. The CDR3 extends over 13 amino acids. CDR1 is MNHEY and CDR2 is SMNVEV in the germline V gene (reference sequence). DNA of the CDR3: TGTGCCAGCAGTTTTGATAACAGGGATGAGCAGTACTTC. Amino acid sequence: CASSFDNRDEQYF.

This chain uses TRBV4-1 with TRBJ2-3; no clear D. Germline CDR1 is MGHRA and CDR2 is YSYEKL. This CDR3 has 13 amino acids. Between the trimmed V and J ends, which lost 4 bases and 2 bases, there was a span of 7 bases. The CDR3: CASSPAPTDTQYF. The CDR3 DNA reads TGCGCCAGCAGCCCCGCGCCCACAGATACGCAGTATTTT.

The rearrangement uses TRBV9 and TRBJ2-7; the D gene is possibly TRBD1 (8 bases). This CDR3 spans 15 amino acids. The ends were cut back, 0 bases at V and 1 base at J, with 11 bases in the middle. CDR1 is SGDLS and CDR2 is YYNGEE in the germline V gene. The CDR3 reads CASSVERDRSYEQYF. The CDR3 nucleotides read TGTGCCAGCAGCGTAGAGCGGGACAGGTCCTACGAGCAGTACTTC.